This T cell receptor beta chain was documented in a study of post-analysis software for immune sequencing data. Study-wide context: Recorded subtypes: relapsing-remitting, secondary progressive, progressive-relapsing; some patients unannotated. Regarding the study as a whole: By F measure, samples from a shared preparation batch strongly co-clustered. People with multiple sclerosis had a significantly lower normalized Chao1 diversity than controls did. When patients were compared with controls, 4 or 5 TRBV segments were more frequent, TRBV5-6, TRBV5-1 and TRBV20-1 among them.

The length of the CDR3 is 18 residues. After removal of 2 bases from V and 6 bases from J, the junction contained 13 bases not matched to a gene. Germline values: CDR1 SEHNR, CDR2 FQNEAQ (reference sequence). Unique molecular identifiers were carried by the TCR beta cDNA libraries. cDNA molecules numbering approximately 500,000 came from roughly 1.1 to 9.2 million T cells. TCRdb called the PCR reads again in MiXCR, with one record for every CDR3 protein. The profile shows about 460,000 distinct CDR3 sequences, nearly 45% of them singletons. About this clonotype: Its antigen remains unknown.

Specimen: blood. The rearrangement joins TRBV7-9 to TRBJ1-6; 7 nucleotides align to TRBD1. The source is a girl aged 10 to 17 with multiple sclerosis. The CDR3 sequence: CASSLMTGQGRVNSPLHF. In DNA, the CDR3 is TGTGCCAGCAGCTTAATGACAGGGCAAGGGAGAGTTAATTCACCCCTCCACTTT.